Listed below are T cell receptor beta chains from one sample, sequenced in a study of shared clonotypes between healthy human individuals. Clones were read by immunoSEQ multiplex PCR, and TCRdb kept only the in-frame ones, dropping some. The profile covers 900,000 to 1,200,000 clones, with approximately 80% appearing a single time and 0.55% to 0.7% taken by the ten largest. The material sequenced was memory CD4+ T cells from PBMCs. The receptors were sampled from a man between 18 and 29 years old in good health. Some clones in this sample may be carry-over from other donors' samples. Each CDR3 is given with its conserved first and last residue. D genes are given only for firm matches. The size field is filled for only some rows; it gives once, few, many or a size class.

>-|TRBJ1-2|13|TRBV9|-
TGTGCCAGCAGCGTAGAAGGGGTATATGGCTACACCTTC
CASSVEGVYGYTF
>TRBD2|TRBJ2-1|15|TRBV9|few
TGTGCCAGCAGCGTAGATCCAGTCGGGGGGAATGAGCAGTTCTTC
CASSVDPVGGNEQFF
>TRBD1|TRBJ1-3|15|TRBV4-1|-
TGCGCCAGCAGCCAAGTCGACAGGGATAGAAACACCATATATTTT
CASSQVDRDRNTIYF
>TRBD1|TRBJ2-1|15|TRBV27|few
TGTGCCACCAAGGGACAGGGCCGATCCTACAATGAGCAGTTCTTC
CATKGQGRSYNEQFF
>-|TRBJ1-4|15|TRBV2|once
TGTGCCAGCAGGGGACGGTCGGGGGGACGAGAAAAACTGTTTTTT
CASRGRSGGREKLFF
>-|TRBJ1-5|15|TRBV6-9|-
TGTGCCAGCGTTCTCCATCCGGGGGGATGGCAGCCCCAGCATTTT
CASVLHPGGWQPQHF
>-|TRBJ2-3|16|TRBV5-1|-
TGCGCCAGCAGCAGTAACGAGGCGGGTTTGGCAGATACGCAGTATTTT
CASSSNEAGLADTQYF
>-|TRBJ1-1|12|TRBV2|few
TGTGCCAGTGGTCTCTGGGGCACTGAAGCTTTCTTT
CASGLWGTEAFF
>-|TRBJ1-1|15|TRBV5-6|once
TGTGCCAGCAGCCGGGAAGGCAGGGGGAACACTGAAGCTTTCTTT
CASSREGRGNTEAFF
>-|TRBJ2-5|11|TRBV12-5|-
TGTGCTAGTGGCCTCCTTGGGACCCAGTACTTC
CASGLLGTQYF
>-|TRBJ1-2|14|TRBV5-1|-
TGCGCCAGCAGCAGTGGTATATCAGGGGAAGGCTACACCTTC
CASSSGISGEGYTF
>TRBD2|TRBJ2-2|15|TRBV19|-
TGTGCCAGTATATCACTAGCGGTGAACACCGGGGAGCTGTTTTTT
CASISLAVNTGELFF
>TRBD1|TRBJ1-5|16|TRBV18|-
TGTGCCAGCTCACCACCCGGGACAGGGGCGGATCAGCCCCAGCATTTT
CASSPPGTGADQPQHF
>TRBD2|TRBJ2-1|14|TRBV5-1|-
TGCGCCAGCAGCAGGACTAGCGGGAGCGGTGAGCAGTTCTTC
CASSRTSGSGEQFF
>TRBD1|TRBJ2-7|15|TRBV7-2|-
TGTGCCAGCAGCTTACTCCGGACAGGAACCTACGAGCAGTACTTC
CASSLLRTGTYEQYF
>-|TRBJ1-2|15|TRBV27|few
TGTGCCAGCAGTACCTTCCTGCGGGGGAACTATGGCTACACCTTC
CASSTFLRGNYGYTF
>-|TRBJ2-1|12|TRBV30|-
TGTGCCTGGAACTATTTTGGCAGTGAGCAGTTCTTC
CAWNYFGSEQFF
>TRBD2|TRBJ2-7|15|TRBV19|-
TGTGCCGACAAAGGATGGCTAGCGGGTTCCTACGAGCAGTACTTC
CADKGWLAGSYEQYF
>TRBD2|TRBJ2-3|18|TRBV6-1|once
TGTGCCAGCAGTGCGTTGGCGGGAGGGCCGGCGGGCACAGATACGCAGTATTTT
CASSALAGGPAGTDTQYF
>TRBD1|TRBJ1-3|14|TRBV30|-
TGTGCCTGGGGACAGGGGGCAGATGGAAACACCATATATTTT
CAWGQGADGNTIYF
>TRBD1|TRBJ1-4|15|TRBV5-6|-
TGTGCCAGCAGCTCAAGACAGGGGTATAATGAAAAACTGTTTTTT
CASSSRQGYNEKLFF
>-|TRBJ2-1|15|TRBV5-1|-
TGCGCCAGCAGCTTGGCCCCTAGTATGTCGGTTGAGCAGTTCTTC
CASSLAPSMSVEQFF